This entry lists 19 T cell receptor beta chains sequenced from one sample in a study of blood T cell repertoires in COVID-19. Method: immunoSEQ multiplex PCR; TCRdb's copy keeps in-frame clones and lacks some. The data contain 310,000 or so clones, roughly 89% of them seen just once; the ten biggest clones take up 7.5% to 10%. Sequenced: peripheral blood. These receptors were collected from a man aged 25-45 years with COVID-19, enrolled during active disease.

CDR3 sequence: CASSTTGQGATEAFF. CDR3 nucleotide sequence: TGTGCCAGCAGCACAACAGGACAGGGGGCAACTGAAGCTTTCTTT. The chain employs TRBV5-4 and TRBJ1-1; 11 bases map to TRBD1. The CDR3 runs 15 residues. The germline V gene has CDR1 SGHNT and CDR2 YYREEE (reference sequence). Trimming took 4 bases from V and 5 from J; bases not matched to a gene: 7. The full variable domain, rest sourced from reference TRBV5-4 and TRBJ1-1, is ETGVTQSPTHLIKTRGQQVTLRCSSQSGHNTVSWYQQALGQGPQFIFQYYREEENGRGNFPPRFSGLQFPNYSSELNVNALELDDSALYLCASSTTGQGATEAFFGQGTRLTVV.

J is TRBJ1-6 and V is TRBV6-5; no clear D gene. V lost 3 bases, J lost 10 bases, and 19 bases lay in between. The CDR3 has 16 amino acids. From germline, CDR1 is MNHEY and CDR2 SVGAGI. CDR3 residues: CASSYSGEVRNSPLHF. The CDR3 nucleotides read TGTGCCAGCAGTTATAGCGGGGAGGTCCGTAACTCACCCCTCCACTTT.

V is TRBV7-9 and J is TRBJ2-7; 7 bases match TRBD1. The CDR3 contains 14 residues. V was pared by 5 bases and J by 7 bases, with 11 bases of the junction left unmatched. From germline, CDR1 is SEHNR and CDR2 FQNEAQ (reference sequence). This chain's CDR3 is CASSPRDSPREQYF. The CDR3 nucleotides are TGTGCCAGCAGCCCTCGGGACAGCCCACGGGAGCAGTACTTC.

This chain joins TRBV19 and TRBJ2-7; possibly TRBD1 for D (5 bases). The CDR3 covers 16 residues. Germline values: CDR1 LNHDA, CDR2 SQIVND (reference sequence). V was clipped by 5 bases and J by 2 bases, with 19 bases between them. CDR3 DNA: TGTGCCAGTAGTCAGGGATCCCAATTCAGGGCCTACGAGCAGTACTTC. Protein product: CASSQGSQFRAYEQYF.

In its sample, this clone was seen a few times. This rearrangement joins TRBV2 to TRBJ2-7, with 8 bases identical to TRBD2. The germline V gene has CDR1 SNHLY and CDR2 FYNNEI. Losses at the gene ends were 10 bases for V and 6 bases for J; bases not matched to a gene: 8. The CDR3 covers 12 residues. CDR3 DNA: TGTGCCACCAGCGGGGGTGGGGGCGAGCAGTACTTC. Its translation is CATSGGGGEQYF.

The chain has TRBV3-1 (or the pseudogene TRBV3-2) and TRBJ2-3; D unclear. This CDR3 has 14 amino acids. Germline lookup yields CDR1 LGHDT and CDR2 YNNKEL (reference sequence). Trimming pared 0 bases from V and 6 bases from J, leaving 10 bases between. In DNA form, the CDR3 reads TGTGCCAGCAGCCAAGATCTTGCCGGTGATACGCAGTATTTT. As protein: CASSQDLAGDTQYF.

This clone was seen just once. The chain has TRBV19 and TRBJ2-3, with D possibly being TRBD2 (5 bases). Germline V CDR1 and CDR2: LNHDA, SQIVND (reference sequence). V was trimmed by 7 bases and J by 0 bases, leaving 26 bases between them. The CDR3 has 19 amino acids. The CDR3 here is CASMSNYQTTNPSTDTQYF. The CDR3 DNA reads as TGTGCCAGTATGAGTAACTACCAGACTACTAATCCTAGCACAGATACGCAGTATTTT.

This chain links TRBV11-2 with TRBJ2-7; TRBD2 is a possible D gene (7 bases). The CDR3 runs to 18 residues. The ends were cut back, 0 bases at V and 2 bases at J, with 20 bases in the middle. Germline V CDR1 and CDR2: SGHAT, FQNNGV. The CDR3 DNA is TGTGCCAGCAGCTTAGAAAGGGGGGGGCAGCTAAGAGCCTACGAGCAGTACTTC. It translates to CASSLERGGQLRAYEQYF.

This clone occurred a few times. This chain uses TRBV30 with TRBJ2-5; D perhaps matches TRBD2 (6 bases). The CDR3 sequence is 15 residues long. Deletions cut 0 bases from V and 2 bases from J, with 13 bases between. CDR1 and CDR2 (germline): GTSNPN, SVGIG (reference sequence). The CDR3 reads CAWSVRLGLQETQYF. DNA for the CDR3: TGTGCCTGGAGTGTACGTCTGGGACTTCAAGAGACCCAGTACTTC.

This clone has more than one count but fewer than ten. CDR3 protein: CASSSPTGGTYEQYF. The CDR3 bases are TGTGCCAGCAGCTCACCCACCGGGGGAACCTACGAGCAGTACTTC. V is TRBV11-2 and J is TRBJ2-7; D perhaps matches TRBD2 (6 bases). The V end lost 4 bases, the J end lost 2 bases, and 15 bases lay between the germline ends. This CDR3 spans 15 amino acids. Germline V lookup: CDR1 SGHAT, CDR2 FQNNGV.

The rearrangement uses TRBV5-1 and TRBJ1-1; D may be TRBD1 (6 bases). This CDR3 is built from 17 residues. Between the trimmed V and J ends, which lost 1 base and 1 base, there was a span of 17 bases. In germline, CDR1 is SGHRS, CDR2 YFSETQ. In DNA form, the CDR3 reads TGCGCCAGCAGCTTGTATCTCTTGCTGGGACAGAACACTGAAGCTTTCTTT. This codes for CASSLYLLLGQNTEAFF.

This chain uses TRBV24-1 with TRBJ2-3, with a tentative D call TRBD1 (6 bases). Germline CDR1 reads KGHDR; CDR2 reads SFDVKD. The V end lost 4 bases, the J end lost 3 bases, and 16 bases lay between the germline ends. The CDR3 extends over 16 amino acids. In DNA, the CDR3 is TGTGCCACCAGTGACCCACTGGACAGATTAACAGATACGCAGTATTTT. Translated, it gives CATSDPLDRLTDTQYF.

Written as DNA, the CDR3 is TGTGCCAGCAGCGTAGCCGGGGGGAATATATCCTACACCTTC. This sequence encodes CASSVAGGNISYTF. The rearrangement links TRBV9 to TRBJ1-2, with D perhaps TRBD1 (5 bases). The CDR3 has 14 amino acids. The V end lost 0 bases, the J end lost 10 bases, and 16 bases lay between the germline ends. CDR1 is SGDLS, CDR2 YYNGEE, per germline. Complete variable domain (other parts from reference TRBV9 and TRBJ1-2): DSGVTQTPKHLITATGQRVTLRCSPRSGDLSVYWYQQSLDQGLQFLIQYYNGEERAKGNILERFSAQQFPDLHSELNLSSLELGDSALYFCASSVAGGNISYTFGSGTRLTVV.

The rearrangement links TRBV19 to TRBJ2-2; 10 nucleotides agree with TRBD2. After removal of 4 bases from V and 7 bases from J, the junction contained 3 bases not matched to a gene. The CDR3 totals 14 residues. CDR1 and CDR2 (germline): LNHDA, SQIVND (reference sequence). The CDR3 DNA reads as TGTGCCAGTAGTAGGACTAGCGGTATCGGGGAGCTGTTTTTT. This encodes CASSRTSGIGELFF.

The rearrangement uses TRBV25-1 and TRBJ2-2, with 12 bases that match TRBD2. The V segment lost 2 bases and the J segment 5 bases; nucleotides outside the gene matches: 0. The CDR3 length is 15 residues. In germline, CDR1 is MGHDK, CDR2 SYGVNS. CDR3 in DNA: TGTGCCAGCAGTGAACTAGCGGGGGGGACCGGGGAGCTGTTTTTT. This encodes CASSELAGGTGELFF.

The chain couples TRBV19 to TRBJ1-5; TRBD1 aligns across 7 bases. The CDR3 extends over 16 amino acids. V gave up 7 bases and J gave up 4 bases; unmatched junction bases: 13. Germline V gene lookup returns CDR1 LNHDA and CDR2 SQIVND (reference sequence). CDR3 DNA sequence: TGTGCCAGTACCGAGGGGAGCAGGGGGATAAATCAGCCCCAGCATTTT. This gives the protein CASTEGSRGINQPQHF.

The table lists this clone with a few counts. The gene calls are TRBV7-8 and TRBJ2-1; D gene ambiguous. CDR3 size: 11 residues. Germline lookup yields CDR1 SGHVS and CDR2 FQNEAQ. V was cut by 8 bases and J by 4 bases, with 6 bases left in between. The CDR3 reads CASGLYNEQFF. The CDR3, as DNA: TGTGCCAGCGGGCTGTACAATGAGCAGTTCTTC.

V and J are TRBV18 and TRBJ2-7; D may be TRBD2 (5 bases). Germline CDR1 KGHSH, CDR2 LQKENI. V was trimmed by 3 bases and J by 6 bases, leaving 6 bases between them. The CDR3 loop spans 11 amino acids. This CDR3 is CASSPGSEQYF. The DNA of the CDR3 is TGTGCCAGCTCACCGGGGAGCGAGCAGTACTTC.

The gene calls are TRBV28 and TRBJ2-1; TRBD1 aligns across 7 bases. This CDR3 is built from 13 residues. CDR1 and CDR2 from the germline V gene are MDHEN and SYDVKM. V lost 7 bases to trimming and J lost 13 bases; unmatched junction nucleotides: 13. The CDR3 is CASNPKGTARQFF. The CDR3 bases are TGTGCCAGCAATCCCAAGGGGACAGCTCGTCAGTTCTTC.